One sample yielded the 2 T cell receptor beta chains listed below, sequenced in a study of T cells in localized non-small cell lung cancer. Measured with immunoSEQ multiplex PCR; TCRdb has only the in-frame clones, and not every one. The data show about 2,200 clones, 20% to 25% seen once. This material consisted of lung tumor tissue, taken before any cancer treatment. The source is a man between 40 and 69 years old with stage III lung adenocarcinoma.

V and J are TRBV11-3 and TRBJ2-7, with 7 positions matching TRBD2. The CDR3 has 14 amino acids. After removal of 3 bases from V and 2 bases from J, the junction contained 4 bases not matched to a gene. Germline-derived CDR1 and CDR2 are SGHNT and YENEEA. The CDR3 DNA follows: TGTGCCAGCAGCTTGTGGGGGGGAACCTACGAGCAGTACTTC. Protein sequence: CASSLWGGTYEQYF.

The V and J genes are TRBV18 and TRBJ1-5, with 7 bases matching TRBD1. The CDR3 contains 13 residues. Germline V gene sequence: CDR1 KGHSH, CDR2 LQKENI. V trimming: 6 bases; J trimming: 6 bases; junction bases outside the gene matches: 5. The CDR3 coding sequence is TGTGCCAGCTCCCAGGGGGGGGGTCAGCCCCAGCATTTT. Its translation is CASSQGGGQPQHF.